The entry that follows covers one T cell receptor (beta chain) sequence. This entry is derived from a study of blood T cell repertoires in COVID-19. Study at large: PBMCs, B-cell-depleted T cells, or T cells provided the cDNA or gDNA that made up the material.

Libraries were prepared by immunoSEQ multiplex PCR; TCRdb keeps only in-frame clonotypes and omits some of them. The sample lists approximately 28,000 clones, approximately 79% occurring once. Germline V gene data show CDR1 as SGHNT and CDR2 as YYREEE (reference sequence). V gave up 2 bases and J gave up 7 bases; unmatched junction bases: 8. CDR3 length: 15 amino acids. This receptor was taken from a boy younger than 10 with active or convalescent COVID-19. The sequenced sample consisted of peripheral blood. This rearrangement joins TRBV5-4 to TRBJ1-4; 7 nucleotides agree with TRBD1. As DNA, the CDR3 is TGTGCCAGCAGCTTACTATCAGGGGGTGGTGAAAAACTGTTTTTT. Protein product: CASSLLSGGGEKLFF.